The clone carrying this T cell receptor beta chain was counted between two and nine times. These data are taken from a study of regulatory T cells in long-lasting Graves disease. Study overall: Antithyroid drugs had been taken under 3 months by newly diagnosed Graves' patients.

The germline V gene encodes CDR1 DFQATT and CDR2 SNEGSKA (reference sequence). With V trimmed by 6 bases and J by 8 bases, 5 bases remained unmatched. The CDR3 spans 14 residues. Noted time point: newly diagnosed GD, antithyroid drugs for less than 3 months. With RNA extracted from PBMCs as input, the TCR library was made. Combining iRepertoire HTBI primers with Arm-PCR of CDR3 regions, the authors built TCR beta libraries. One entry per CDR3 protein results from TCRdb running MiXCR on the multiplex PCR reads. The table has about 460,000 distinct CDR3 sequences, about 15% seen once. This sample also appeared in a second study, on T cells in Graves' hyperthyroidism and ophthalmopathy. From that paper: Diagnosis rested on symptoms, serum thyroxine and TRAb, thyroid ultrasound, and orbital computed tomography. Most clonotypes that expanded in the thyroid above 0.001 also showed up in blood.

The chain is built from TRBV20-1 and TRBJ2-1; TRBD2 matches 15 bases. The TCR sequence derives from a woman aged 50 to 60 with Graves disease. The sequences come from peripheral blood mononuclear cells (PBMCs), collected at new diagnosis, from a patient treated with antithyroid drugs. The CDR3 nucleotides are TGCAGTGCAATGGGACTAGCGGGAGGAGATGAGCAGTTCTTC. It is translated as CSAMGLAGGDEQFF.